This TCR beta chain was sequenced during a study of blood T cell repertoires in COVID-19. Study in general: The United States, Italy and Spain provided the acute and convalescent COVID-19 samples. PBMCs, B-cell-depleted T cells, or T cells provided the cDNA or gDNA that made up the material.

Original handling: For nucleated cells, counts were estimated from reference gene primer amplification. Profiled with immunoSEQ multiplex PCR; TCRdb holds only in-frame clones, not every one. V, J and clone size were drawn from that table, and D and trimming were deduced from the DNA. Found here are 75,000 to 95,000 clones, around nine tenths of them singletons; the top ten hold almost 5.5%. The count of this clone is one. Germline values: CDR1 LNHDA, CDR2 SQIVND (reference sequence). V shed 5 bases, J shed 0 bases, and the junction held 3 bases outside the gene matches. The CDR3 is 15 amino acids. The specimen sequenced was peripheral blood. The chain carries TRBV19 and TRBJ2-1; the match to TRBD1 covers 8 bases. This receptor was taken from a man in his 60s with acute or convalescent COVID-19. The CDR3 bases are TGTGCCAGTAGTCCACAGGGGGGCTCCTACAATGAGCAGTTCTTC. It specifies CASSPQGGSYNEQFF.